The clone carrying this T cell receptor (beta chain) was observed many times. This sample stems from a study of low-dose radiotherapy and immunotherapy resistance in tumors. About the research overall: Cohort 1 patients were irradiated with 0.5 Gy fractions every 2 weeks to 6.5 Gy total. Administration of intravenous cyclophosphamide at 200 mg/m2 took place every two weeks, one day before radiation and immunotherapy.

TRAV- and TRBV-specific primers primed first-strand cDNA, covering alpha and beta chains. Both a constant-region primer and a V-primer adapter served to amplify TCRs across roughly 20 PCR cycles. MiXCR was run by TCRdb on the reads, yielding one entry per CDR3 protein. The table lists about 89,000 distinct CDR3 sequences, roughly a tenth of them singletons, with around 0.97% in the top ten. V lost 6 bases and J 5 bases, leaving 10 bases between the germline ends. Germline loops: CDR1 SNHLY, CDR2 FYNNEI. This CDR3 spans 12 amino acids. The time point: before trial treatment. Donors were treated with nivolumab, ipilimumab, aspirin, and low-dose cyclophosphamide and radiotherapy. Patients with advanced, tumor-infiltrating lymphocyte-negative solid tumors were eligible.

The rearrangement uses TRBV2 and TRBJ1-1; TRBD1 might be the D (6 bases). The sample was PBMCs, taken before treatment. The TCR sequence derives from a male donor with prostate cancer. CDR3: CASRQGGTEAFF. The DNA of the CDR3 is TGTGCCAGCAGGCAAGGGGGGACTGAAGCTTTCTTT.